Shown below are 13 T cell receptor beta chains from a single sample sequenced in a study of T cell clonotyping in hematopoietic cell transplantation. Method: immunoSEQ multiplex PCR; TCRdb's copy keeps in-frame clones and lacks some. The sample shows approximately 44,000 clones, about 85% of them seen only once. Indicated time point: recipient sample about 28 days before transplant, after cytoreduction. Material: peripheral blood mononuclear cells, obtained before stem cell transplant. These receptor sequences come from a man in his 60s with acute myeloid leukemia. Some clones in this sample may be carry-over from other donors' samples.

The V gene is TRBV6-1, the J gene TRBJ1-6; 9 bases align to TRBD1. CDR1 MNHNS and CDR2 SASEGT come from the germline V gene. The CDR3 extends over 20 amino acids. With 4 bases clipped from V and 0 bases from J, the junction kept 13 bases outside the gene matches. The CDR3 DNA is TGTGCCAGCAGTGGGAGGGACAGGGAGACTTCGAGCTCCTATAATTCACCCCTCCACTTT. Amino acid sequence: CASSGRDRETSSSYNSPLHF.

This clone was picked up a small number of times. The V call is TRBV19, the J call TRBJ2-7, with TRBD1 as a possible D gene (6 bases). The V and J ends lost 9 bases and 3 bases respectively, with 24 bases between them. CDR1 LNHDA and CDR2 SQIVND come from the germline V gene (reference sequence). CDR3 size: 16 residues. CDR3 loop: CASSTRRDMPFYEQYF. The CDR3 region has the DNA TGTGCCAGCTCTACCCGTCGGGACATGCCATTCTACGAGCAGTACTTC.

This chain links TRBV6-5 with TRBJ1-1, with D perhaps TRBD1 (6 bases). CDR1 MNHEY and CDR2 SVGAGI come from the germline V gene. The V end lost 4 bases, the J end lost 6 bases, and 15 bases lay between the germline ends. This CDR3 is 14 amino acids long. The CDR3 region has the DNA TGTGCCAGCAGTTCTGGGGGGGGCTGGGCTGAAGCTTTCTTT. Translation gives CASSSGGGWAEAFF.

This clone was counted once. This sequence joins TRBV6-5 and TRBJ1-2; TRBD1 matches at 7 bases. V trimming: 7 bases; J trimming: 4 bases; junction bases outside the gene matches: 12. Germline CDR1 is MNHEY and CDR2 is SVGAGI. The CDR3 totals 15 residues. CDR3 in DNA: TGTGCCAGCACTGACCGGGACAGACGATTCTATGGCTACACCTTC. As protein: CASTDRDRRFYGYTF.

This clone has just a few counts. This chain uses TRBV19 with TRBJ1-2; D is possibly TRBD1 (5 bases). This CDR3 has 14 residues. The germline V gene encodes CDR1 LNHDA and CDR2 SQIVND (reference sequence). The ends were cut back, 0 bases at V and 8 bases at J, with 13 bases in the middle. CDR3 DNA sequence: TGTGCCAGTAGTATAGATGAGGGGCCCAGCGGCTACACCTTC. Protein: CASSIDEGPSGYTF.

CDR3 DNA sequence: TGCGCCAGCAGCCAAGCGACAGGGGTGGGAAACACCATATATTTT. It is translated as CASSQATGVGNTIYF. This chain joins TRBV4-3 and TRBJ1-3; TRBD1 matches 8 bases. The CDR3 spans 15 residues. Germline lookup yields CDR1 LGHNA and CDR2 YSLEER. The junction had 3 bases not matched to a gene; V was cut back by 1 base and J by 4 bases.

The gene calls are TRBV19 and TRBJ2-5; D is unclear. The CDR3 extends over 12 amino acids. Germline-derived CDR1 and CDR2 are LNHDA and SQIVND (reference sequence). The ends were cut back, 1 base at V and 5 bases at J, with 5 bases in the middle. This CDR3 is CASSIAGETQYF. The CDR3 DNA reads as TGTGCCAGTAGTATAGCCGGCGAGACCCAGTACTTC.

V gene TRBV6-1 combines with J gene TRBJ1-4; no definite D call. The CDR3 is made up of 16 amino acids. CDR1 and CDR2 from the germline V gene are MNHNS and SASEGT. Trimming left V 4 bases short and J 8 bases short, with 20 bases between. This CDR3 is CASSASQARAVEKLFF. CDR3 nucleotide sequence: TGTGCCAGCAGTGCGAGTCAGGCCCGAGCGGTCGAAAAACTGTTTTTT.

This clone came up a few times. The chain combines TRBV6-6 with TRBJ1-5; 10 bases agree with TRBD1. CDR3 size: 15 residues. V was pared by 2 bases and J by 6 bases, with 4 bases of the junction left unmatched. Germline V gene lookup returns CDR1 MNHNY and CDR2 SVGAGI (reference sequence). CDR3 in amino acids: CASSYRQGASQPQHF. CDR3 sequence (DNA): TGTGCCAGCAGTTACAGACAGGGGGCGTCTCAGCCCCAGCATTTT.

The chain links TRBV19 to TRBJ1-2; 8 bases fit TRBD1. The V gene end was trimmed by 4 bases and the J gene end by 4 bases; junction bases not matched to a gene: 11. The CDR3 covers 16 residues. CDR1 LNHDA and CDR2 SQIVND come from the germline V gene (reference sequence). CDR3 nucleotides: TGTGCCAGTAGTAGTAGCGGACAGGGCTTTGCCTATGGCTACACCTTC. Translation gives CASSSSGQGFAYGYTF.

The CDR3 is CASSVGVGGNTIYF. CDR3 nucleotides: TGTGCCAGCAGCGTAGGGGTAGGGGGAAACACCATATATTTT. The chain links TRBV9 to TRBJ1-3; no definite D call. V dropped 0 bases and J dropped 4 bases, with 8 bases sitting between them. This CDR3 has 14 residues. Per the germline V gene, CDR1 is SGDLS and CDR2 is YYNGEE.

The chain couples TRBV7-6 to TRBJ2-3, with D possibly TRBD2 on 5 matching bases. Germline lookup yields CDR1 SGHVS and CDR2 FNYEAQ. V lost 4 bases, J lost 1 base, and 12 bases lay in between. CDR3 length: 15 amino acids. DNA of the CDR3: TGTGCCAGCAGCTCGGACTGGATGGGCACAGATACGCAGTATTTT. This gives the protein CASSSDWMGTDTQYF.

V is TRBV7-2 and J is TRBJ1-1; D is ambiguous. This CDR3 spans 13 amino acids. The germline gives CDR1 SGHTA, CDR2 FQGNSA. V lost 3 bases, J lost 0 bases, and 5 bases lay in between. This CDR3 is CASSFSVNTEAFF. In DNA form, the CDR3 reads TGTGCCAGCAGCTTTTCAGTGAACACTGAAGCTTTCTTT.